These 23 T cell receptor beta chains were all obtained from the same sample, sequenced in a study of blood T cell repertoires in COVID-19. Profiling relied on immunoSEQ multiplex PCR, and the TCRdb table lists in-frame clones only, not all of them. The sample has some 290,000 clones, about 86% seen once; the top ten hold approximately 12%. Sample: peripheral blood. The receptor source for this set is a woman aged 25 to 39 with COVID-19, enrolled during active disease.

The genes are TRBV6-5 and TRBJ2-7; D may be TRBD1 (5 bases). The CDR3 sequence is 13 residues long. In germline, CDR1 is MNHEY, CDR2 SVGAGI. Trimming took 6 bases from V and 1 from J, leaving 10 bases between them. CDR3 DNA sequence: TGTGCCAGCAGAATAGACAGTTCCTACGAGCAGTACTTC. It encodes CASRIDSSYEQYF.

This chain links TRBV11-2 with TRBJ1-6; TRBD1 matches 7 bases. Losses at the gene ends were 5 bases for V and 11 bases for J; bases not matched to a gene: 6. The V gene's germline CDR1 is SGHAT and CDR2 FQNNGV. The CDR3 is 13 residues long. CDR3 coding DNA: TGTGCCAGCAGCACCCGGGACAGAGCACCCCTCCACTTT. Translating gives CASSTRDRAPLHF.

The chain combines TRBV3-1 (or the pseudogene TRBV3-2) with TRBJ2-5, with D possibly being TRBD2 (6 bases). This CDR3 is 15 amino acids long. In germline, CDR1 is LGHDT, CDR2 YNNKEL (reference sequence). Trimming removed 0 bases from V and 5 bases from J, with 13 bases in between. The CDR3 DNA reads as TGTGCCAGCAGCCAAGATAGCGGTAGTCGGGAGACCCAGTACTTC. Amino acid sequence: CASSQDSGSRETQYF.

J is TRBJ1-1 and V is TRBV6-5; no clear D gene. The CDR3 loop spans 12 amino acids. Trimming removed 7 bases from V and 1 base from J, with 7 bases in between. The germline V gene encodes CDR1 MNHEY and CDR2 SVGAGI. In DNA form, the CDR3 reads TGTGCCAGCACCACACGGAACACTGAAGCTTTCTTT. It is translated as CASTTRNTEAFF.

This chain connects TRBV20-1 to TRBJ2-5; D possibly corresponds to TRBD1 (5 bases). The V gene lost 1 base and the J gene lost 10 bases, with 7 bases spanning the gap. The germline V gene encodes CDR1 DFQATT and CDR2 SNEGSKA (reference sequence). The CDR3 runs to 10 residues. The CDR3 bases are TGCAGTGCTAGAGGGACAATCCAGTACTTC. It yields the protein CSARGTIQYF.

The genes are TRBV5-1 and TRBJ2-5, with 7 positions matching TRBD1. V shed 2 bases and J 5 bases; nucleotides not matched to a gene: 3. Germline CDR1 reads SGHRS; CDR2 reads YFSETQ. The CDR3 has 13 residues. CDR3 residues: CASSLQGWETQYF. As DNA, the CDR3 is TGCGCCAGCAGCTTACAGGGGTGGGAGACCCAGTACTTC.

With respect to this clone: This may stem from a read error, because a much larger clone lies one nucleotide away. The V and J genes are TRBV13 and TRBJ2-7; D not resolved. CDR3 length equals 13 residues. Trimming cost V 1 base and J 0 bases, with 4 bases left between them. The V gene's germline CDR1 is PRHDT and CDR2 FYEKMQ (reference sequence). The DNA for the CDR3 is TGTGCCAGCAGCTTAGAGAGCTCCTACGAGCAGTACTTC. Residues: CASSLESSYEQYF.

The rearrangement joins TRBV6-5 to TRBJ2-2, with D tentatively TRBD2 (6 bases). Trimming took off 10 bases at V and 8 bases at J, with 17 bases between the two ends. The CDR3 covers 13 residues. Germline V gives CDR1 MNHEY, CDR2 SVGAGI. The CDR3 loop is CATLGTRGGELFF. CDR3 DNA: TGTGCCACCCTAGGGACCCGGGGGGGGGAGCTGTTTTTT.

The chain links TRBV1 to TRBJ2-5; whether TRBD2, the table's D call, matches the DNA was not checked. TRBV1 is classified as a pseudogene. The CDR3 is 17 amino acids. The DNA for the CDR3 is TGCACCAGCAGCCAAGATACTAGCGGGGAGCCCCAAGAGACCCAGTACTTC. Protein: CTSSQDTSGEPQETQYF.

Only one count was recorded for this clone. The chain recombines TRBV7-2 with TRBJ2-5; a weak D match, TRBD2 (5 bases). V gave up 5 bases and J gave up 1 base, with 8 bases separating them. The CDR3 contains 13 residues. The germline V gene encodes CDR1 SGHTA and CDR2 FQGNSA. CDR3 nucleotide sequence: TGTGCCAGCAGCCCCACTAGCCAAGAGACCCAGTACTTC. It codes for CASSPTSQETQYF. The whole variable domain, remainder taken from reference TRBV7-2 and TRBJ2-5, is GAGVSQSPSNKVTEKGKDVELRCDPISGHTALYWYRQSLGQGLEFLIYFQGNSAPDKSGLPSDRFSAERTGGSVSTLTIQRTQQEDSAVYLCASSPTSQETQYFGPGTRLLVL.

The chain recombines TRBV27 with TRBJ2-5, with 8 bases lining up with TRBD1. Germline CDR1 is MNHEY and CDR2 is SMNVEV (reference sequence). The CDR3 runs 20 residues. The J segment lost 2 bases and the V segment lost 3 bases, leaving 20 bases of the junction unmatched. The CDR3 reads CASSFSLPPFRDRTQETQYF. CDR3 coding DNA: TGTGCCAGCAGTTTCTCACTACCACCCTTCCGGGACAGGACGCAAGAGACCCAGTACTTC.

The chain combines TRBV19 with TRBJ2-1; TRBD2 matches at 7 bases. The CDR3 length is 14 residues. The trim removed 7 bases at V and 6 bases at J, leaving 9 bases unmatched. CDR1 is LNHDA, CDR2 SQIVND, per germline (reference sequence). This CDR3 is CASTHPTGGNEQFF. DNA of the CDR3: TGTGCCAGTACCCACCCCACGGGGGGCAATGAGCAGTTCTTC.

The rearrangement joins TRBV4-1 to TRBJ2-2; TRBD1 might be the D (5 bases). The CDR3 is 17 amino acids. Germline loops: CDR1 MGHRA, CDR2 YSYEKL. With 0 bases removed from V and 4 bases from J, the gap between germline ends came to 15 bases. As DNA, the CDR3 is TGCGCCAGCAGCCAAGAAACCCCAGGGCAGCGCACCGGGGAGCTGTTTTTT. Amino acids: CASSQETPGQRTGELFF.

The chain is built from TRBV18 and TRBJ2-5; tentative D call: TRBD1 (5 bases). The CDR3 runs to 13 residues. CDR1 is KGHSH and CDR2 is LQKENI in the germline V gene. V lost 0 bases and J 5 bases, leaving 7 bases between the germline ends. CDR3 in amino acids: CASSPPRAETQYF. CDR3 DNA: TGTGCCAGCTCACCACCCAGGGCCGAGACCCAGTACTTC.

V and J are TRBV21-1 and TRBJ1-6. TRBV21-1 corresponds to a pseudogene. There are 19 residues in the CDR3. The DNA of the CDR3 is TGTGCCAGCAGTATCTCCGGGACTCCGTTACAACGGTTCAAATCACCCCTCCACTTT. Its protein is CASSISGTPLQRFKSPLHF.

A word on this clone: The sample contains more than one DNA sequence encoding this CDR3. This chain uses TRBV5-1 with TRBJ2-3, with 8 nucleotides matching TRBD1. The germline gives CDR1 SGHRS, CDR2 YFSETQ. Trimming removed 2 bases from V and 3 bases from J; junction bases left unmatched: 5. The CDR3 length is 15 residues. The CDR3 sequence: CASSLGQGGTDTQYF. Written as DNA, the CDR3 is TGCGCCAGCAGCTTAGGACAGGGAGGAACAGATACGCAGTATTTT.

This sequence joins TRBV5-1 and TRBJ2-1; weak D call: TRBD1 (5 bases). This CDR3 is 15 amino acids long. Trimming removed 2 bases from V and 1 base from J, with 10 bases in between. In germline, CDR1 is SGHRS, CDR2 YFSETQ. The CDR3 spells CASSFSQGSYNEQFF. CDR3 DNA: TGCGCCAGCAGCTTTTCTCAGGGTTCCTACAATGAGCAGTTCTTC.

This clone was picked up one time. This chain links TRBV4-1 with TRBJ2-3; D remains ambiguous. Germline V gene sequence: CDR1 MGHRA, CDR2 YSYEKL. There are 15 residues in the CDR3. Trimming took 1 base from V and 4 from J, leaving 12 bases between them. CDR3 DNA sequence: TGCGCCAGCAGCCAAGGGGCTACCGATGCAGATACGCAGTATTTT. Protein product: CASSQGATDADTQYF.

V and J are TRBV15 and TRBJ2-2; 7 bases fit TRBD1. Germline V gene lookup returns CDR1 LNHNV and CDR2 YYDKDF (reference sequence). The junction had 5 bases not matched to a gene; V was cut back by 6 bases and J by 7 bases. The CDR3 has 13 residues. The CDR3 DNA sequence: TGTGCCACCAGTACACAGGGGTACGGGGAGCTGTTTTTT. Its protein product is CATSTQGYGELFF.

The chain uses TRBV28 and TRBJ1-2, with unresolved D. Germline-derived CDR1 and CDR2 are MDHEN and SYDVKM. CDR3 length: 12 residues. The V end was cut by 3 bases, the J end by 4 bases, with 6 bases between. The CDR3, as DNA: TGTGCCAGCAGTTTCAGTACCTATGGCTACACCTTC. It codes for CASSFSTYGYTF.

The chain couples TRBV5-4 to TRBJ2-3; tentative D call: TRBD1 (5 bases). Trimming left V 0 bases short and J 6 bases short, with 20 bases between. Germline V gives CDR1 SGHNT, CDR2 YYREEE (reference sequence). The CDR3 runs 17 residues. CDR3 residues: CASSLGRAAGIGDTQYF. In nucleotides, the CDR3 is TGTGCCAGCAGCTTGGGCCGGGCGGCAGGGATAGGCGATACGCAGTATTTT.

This clone has just a few counts. The DNA for the CDR3 is TGTGCCAGCAGCCAGCGGAGCTCTGGAAACACCATATATTTT. As protein: CASSQRSSGNTIYF. V gene TRBV3-1 (or the pseudogene TRBV3-2) combines with J gene TRBJ1-3; D gene unclear. The CDR3 extends over 14 amino acids. Germline V gene sequence: CDR1 LGHDT, CDR2 YNNKEL (reference sequence). V was clipped by 3 bases and J by 0 bases, with 6 bases between them.

This chain uses TRBV27 with TRBJ1-4; D call uncertain. With 2 bases removed from V and 4 bases from J, the gap between germline ends came to 8 bases. The CDR3 runs to 14 residues. In germline, CDR1 is MNHEY, CDR2 SMNVEV (reference sequence). This CDR3 is CASSLSQDNEKLFF. CDR3 nucleotides: TGTGCCAGCAGTTTAAGTCAGGATAATGAAAAACTGTTTTTT.